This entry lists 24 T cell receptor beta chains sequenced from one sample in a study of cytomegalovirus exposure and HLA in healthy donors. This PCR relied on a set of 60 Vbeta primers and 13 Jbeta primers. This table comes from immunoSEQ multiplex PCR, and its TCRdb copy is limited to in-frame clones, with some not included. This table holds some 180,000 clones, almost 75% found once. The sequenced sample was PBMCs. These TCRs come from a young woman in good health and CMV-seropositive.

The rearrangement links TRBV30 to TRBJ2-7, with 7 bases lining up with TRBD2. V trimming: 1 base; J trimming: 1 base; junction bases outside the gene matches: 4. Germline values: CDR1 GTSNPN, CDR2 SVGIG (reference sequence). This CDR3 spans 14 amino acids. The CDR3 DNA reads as TGTGCCTGGAGTGCGGGAGGTGGGTCCTACGAGCAGTACTTC. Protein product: CAWSAGGGSYEQYF. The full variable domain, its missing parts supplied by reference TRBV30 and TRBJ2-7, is SQTIHQWPATLVQPVGSPLSLECTVEGTSNPNLYWYRQAAGRGLQLLFYSVGIGQISSEVPQNLSASRPQDRQFILSSKKLLLSDSGFYLCAWSAGGGSYEQYFGPGTRLTVT.

The CDR3 DNA sequence: TGTGCCATCAGTGAGCGGGGACAGTCGAACACTGAAGCTTTCTTT. Amino acids: CAISERGQSNTEAFF. The chain is built from TRBV10-3 and TRBJ1-1; 7 bases map to TRBD1. The germline gives CDR1 ENHRY, CDR2 SYGVKD. V shed 2 bases and J 1 base; nucleotides not matched to a gene: 4. The CDR3 is made up of 15 amino acids.

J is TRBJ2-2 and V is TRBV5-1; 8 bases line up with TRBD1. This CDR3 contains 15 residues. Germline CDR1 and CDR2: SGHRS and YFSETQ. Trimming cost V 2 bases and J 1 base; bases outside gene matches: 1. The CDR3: CASSFGTGNTGELFF. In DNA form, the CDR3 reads TGCGCCAGCAGCTTCGGGACAGGGAACACCGGGGAGCTGTTTTTT.

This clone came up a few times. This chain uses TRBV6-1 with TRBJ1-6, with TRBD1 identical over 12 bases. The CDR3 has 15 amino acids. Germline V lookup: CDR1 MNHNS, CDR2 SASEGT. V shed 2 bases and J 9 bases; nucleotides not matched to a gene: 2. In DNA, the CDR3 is TGTGCCAGCAGTGAACCGGGACAGGGGGCTTCACCCCTCCACTTT. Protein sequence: CASSEPGQGASPLHF.

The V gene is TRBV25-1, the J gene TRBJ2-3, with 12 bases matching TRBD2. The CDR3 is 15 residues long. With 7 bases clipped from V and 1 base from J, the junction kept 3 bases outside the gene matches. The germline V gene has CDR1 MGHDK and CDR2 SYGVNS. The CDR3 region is CASIASGGGTDTQYF. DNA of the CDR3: TGTGCCAGCATAGCTAGCGGGGGGGGCACAGATACGCAGTATTTT.

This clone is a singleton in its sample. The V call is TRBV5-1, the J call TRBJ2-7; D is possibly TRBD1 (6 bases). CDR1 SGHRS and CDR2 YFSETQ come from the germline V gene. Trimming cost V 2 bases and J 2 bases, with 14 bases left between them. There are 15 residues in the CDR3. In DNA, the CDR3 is TGCGCCAGCAGCTTAGGGCCAGGGGCTACCTACGAGCAGTACTTC. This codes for CASSLGPGATYEQYF.

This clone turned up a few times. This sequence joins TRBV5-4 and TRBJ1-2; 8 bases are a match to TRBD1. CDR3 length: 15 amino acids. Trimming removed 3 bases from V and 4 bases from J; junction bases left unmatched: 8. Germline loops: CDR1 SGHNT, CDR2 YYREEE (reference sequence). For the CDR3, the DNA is TGTGCCAGCAGCTCTGGGACAGGACCCTTCTATGGCTACACCTTC. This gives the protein CASSSGTGPFYGYTF. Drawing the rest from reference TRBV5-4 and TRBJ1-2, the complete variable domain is ETGVTQSPTHLIKTRGQQVTLRCSSQSGHNTVSWYQQALGQGPQFIFQYYREEENGRGNFPPRFSGLQFPNYSSELNVNALELDDSALYLCASSSGTGPFYGYTFGSGTRLTVV.

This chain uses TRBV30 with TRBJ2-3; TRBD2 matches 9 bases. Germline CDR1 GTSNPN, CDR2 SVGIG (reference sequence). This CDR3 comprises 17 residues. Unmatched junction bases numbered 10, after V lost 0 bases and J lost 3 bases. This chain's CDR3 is CAWSVPFGGGATDTQYF. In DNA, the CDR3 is TGTGCCTGGAGTGTACCCTTCGGCGGGGGGGCAACAGATACGCAGTATTTT.

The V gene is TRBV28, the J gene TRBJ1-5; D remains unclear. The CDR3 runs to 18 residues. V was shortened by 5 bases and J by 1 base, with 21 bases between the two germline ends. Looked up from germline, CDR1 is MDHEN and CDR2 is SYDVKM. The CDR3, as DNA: TGTGCCAGCAGTCTTTCCCCGGACGCGGGATGGAGCAATCAGCCCCAGCATTTT. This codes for CASSLSPDAGWSNQPQHF.

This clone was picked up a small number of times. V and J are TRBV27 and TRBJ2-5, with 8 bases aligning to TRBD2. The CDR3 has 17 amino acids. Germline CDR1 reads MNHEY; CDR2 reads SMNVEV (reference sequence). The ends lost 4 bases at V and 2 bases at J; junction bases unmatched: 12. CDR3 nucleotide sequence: TGTGCCAGCAGTTCGGGCGGGGGGCCTTCTACTCAAGAGACCCAGTACTTC. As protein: CASSSGGGPSTQETQYF.

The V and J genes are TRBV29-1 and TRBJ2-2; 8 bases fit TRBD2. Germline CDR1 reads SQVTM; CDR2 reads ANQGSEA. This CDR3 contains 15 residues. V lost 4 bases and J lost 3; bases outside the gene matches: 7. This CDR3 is CSVGTGGPDTGELFF. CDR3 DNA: TGCAGCGTTGGTACGGGGGGGCCTGACACCGGGGAGCTGTTTTTT.

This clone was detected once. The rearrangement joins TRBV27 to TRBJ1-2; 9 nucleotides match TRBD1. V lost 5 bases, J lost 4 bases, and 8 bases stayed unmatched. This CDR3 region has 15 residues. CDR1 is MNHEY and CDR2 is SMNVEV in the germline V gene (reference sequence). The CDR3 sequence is CASSNYRGLSYGYTF. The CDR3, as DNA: TGTGCCAGCAGTAACTACAGGGGGCTGTCCTATGGCTACACCTTC.

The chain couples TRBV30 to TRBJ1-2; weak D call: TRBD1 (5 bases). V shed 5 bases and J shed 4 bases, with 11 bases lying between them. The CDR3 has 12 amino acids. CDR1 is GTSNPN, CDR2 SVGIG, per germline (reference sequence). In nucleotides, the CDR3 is TGTGCCTGGGGCACAGGCGTCTATGGCTACACCTTC. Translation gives CAWGTGVYGYTF.

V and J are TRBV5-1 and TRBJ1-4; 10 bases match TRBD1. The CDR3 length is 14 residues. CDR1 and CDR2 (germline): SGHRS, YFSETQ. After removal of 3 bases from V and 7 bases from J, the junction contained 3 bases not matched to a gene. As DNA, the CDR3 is TGCGCCAGCAGCTGGGACAGGGGAAGTGAAAAACTGTTTTTT. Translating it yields CASSWDRGSEKLFF.

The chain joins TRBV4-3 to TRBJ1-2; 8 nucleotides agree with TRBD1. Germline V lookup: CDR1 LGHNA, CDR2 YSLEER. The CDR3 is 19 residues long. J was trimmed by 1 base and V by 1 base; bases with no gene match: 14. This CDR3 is CASSQVVVLGQESNYGYTF. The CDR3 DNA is TGCGCCAGCAGCCAAGTCGTCGTTTTGGGACAGGAGAGTAACTATGGCTACACCTTC.

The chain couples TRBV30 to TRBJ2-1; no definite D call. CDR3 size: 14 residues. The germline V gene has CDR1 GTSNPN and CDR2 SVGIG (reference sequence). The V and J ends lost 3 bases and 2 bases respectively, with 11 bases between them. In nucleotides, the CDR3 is TGTGCCTGGAGGCACTATTCAACCTACAATGAGCAGTTCTTC. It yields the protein CAWRHYSTYNEQFF.

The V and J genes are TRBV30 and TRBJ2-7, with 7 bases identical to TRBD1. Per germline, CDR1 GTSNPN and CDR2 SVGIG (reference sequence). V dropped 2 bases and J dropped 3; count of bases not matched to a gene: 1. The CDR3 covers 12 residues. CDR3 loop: CAWSPGGYEQYF. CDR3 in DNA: TGTGCCTGGAGTCCAGGGGGCTACGAGCAGTACTTC.

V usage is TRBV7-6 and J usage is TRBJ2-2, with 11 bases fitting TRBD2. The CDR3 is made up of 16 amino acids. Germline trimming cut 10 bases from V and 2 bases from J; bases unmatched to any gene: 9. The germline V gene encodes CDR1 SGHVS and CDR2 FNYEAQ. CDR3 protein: CATGAGLADNTGELFF. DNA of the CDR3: TGTGCCACTGGGGCGGGACTAGCGGATAACACCGGGGAGCTGTTTTTT.

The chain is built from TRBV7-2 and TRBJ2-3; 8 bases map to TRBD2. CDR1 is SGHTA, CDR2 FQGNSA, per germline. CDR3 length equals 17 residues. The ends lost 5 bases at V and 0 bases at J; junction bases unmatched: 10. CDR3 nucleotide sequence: TGTGCCAGCAGCCCCCCTGGCGGGGGGCCGAGCACAGATACGCAGTATTTT. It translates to CASSPPGGGPSTDTQYF.

In nucleotides, the CDR3 is TGTGCCAGCAGCTCCCGAGGGACAGCTAACACTGAAGCTTTCTTT. Protein: CASSSRGTANTEAFF. This chain links TRBV7-2 with TRBJ1-1, with 7 bases identical to TRBD1. The germline CDR1 and CDR2 sequences are SGHTA and FQGNSA. J was trimmed by 2 bases and V by 4 bases; bases with no gene match: 7. The length of the CDR3 is 15 residues. The full variable domain, rest sourced from reference TRBV7-2 and TRBJ1-1, is GAGVSQSPSNKVTEKGKDVELRCDPISGHTALYWYRQSLGQGLEFLIYFQGNSAPDKSGLPSDRFSAERTGGSVSTLTIQRTQQEDSAVYLCASSSRGTANTEAFFGQGTRLTVV.

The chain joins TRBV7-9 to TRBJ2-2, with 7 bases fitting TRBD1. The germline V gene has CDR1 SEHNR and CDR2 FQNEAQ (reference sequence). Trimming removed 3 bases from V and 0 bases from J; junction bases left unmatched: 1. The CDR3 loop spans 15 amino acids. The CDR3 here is CASSFTGANTGELFF. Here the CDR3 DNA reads TGTGCCAGCAGCTTCACAGGGGCGAACACCGGGGAGCTGTTTTTT. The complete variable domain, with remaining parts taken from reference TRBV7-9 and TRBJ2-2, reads DTGVSQNPRHKITKRGQNVTFRCDPISEHNRLYWYRQTLGQGPEFLTYFQNEAQLEKSRLLSDRFSAERPKGSFSTLEIQRTEQGDSAMYLCASSFTGANTGELFFGEGSRLTVL.

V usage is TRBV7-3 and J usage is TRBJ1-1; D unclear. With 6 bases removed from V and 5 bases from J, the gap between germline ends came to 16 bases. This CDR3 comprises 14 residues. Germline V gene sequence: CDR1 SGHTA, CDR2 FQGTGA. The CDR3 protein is CASSRWARGTEAFF. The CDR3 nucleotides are TGTGCCAGCAGTCGATGGGCTAGAGGGACTGAAGCTTTCTTT. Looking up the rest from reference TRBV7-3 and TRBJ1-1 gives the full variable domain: GAGVSQTPSNKVTEKGKYVELRCDPISGHTALYWYRQSLGQGPEFLIYFQGTGAADDSGLPNDRFFAVRPEGSVSTLKIQRTERGDSAVYLCASSRWARGTEAFFGQGTRLTVV.

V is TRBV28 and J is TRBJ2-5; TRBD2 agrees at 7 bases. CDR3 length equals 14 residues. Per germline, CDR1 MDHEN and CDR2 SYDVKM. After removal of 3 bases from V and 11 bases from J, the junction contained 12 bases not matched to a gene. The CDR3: CASSLSGGRGEQYF. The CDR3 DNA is TGTGCCAGCAGTTTGTCGGGGGGAAGAGGGGAGCAGTACTTC.

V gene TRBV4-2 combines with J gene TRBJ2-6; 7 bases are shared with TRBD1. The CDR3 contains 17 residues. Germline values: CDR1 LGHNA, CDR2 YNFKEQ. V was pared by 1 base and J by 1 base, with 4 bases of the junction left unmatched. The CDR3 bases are TGTGCCAGCAGCCAAGGGACAGGACGGTCTGGGGCCAACGTCCTGACTTTC. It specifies CASSQGTGRSGANVLTF.